The 5 T cell receptor beta chains reported below all come from one sample, sequenced in a study of cytotoxic CD8 clonotypes in ibrutinib-treated CLL. Assay: immunoSEQ multiplex PCR; the TCRdb copy retains only in-frame clones and omits some. The data hold 150,000 to 200,000 clones, with around 70% observed a single time. This material consisted of PBMCs, taken after 24 months of ibrutinib treatment. The receptor source for this set is a human donor with chronic lymphocytic leukemia.

This chain uses TRBV4-3 with TRBJ2-7, with 7 bases lining up with TRBD1. Per the germline V gene, CDR1 is LGHNA and CDR2 is YSLEER. The CDR3 has 17 amino acids. The ends lost 0 bases at V and 5 bases at J; junction bases unmatched: 13. The CDR3 region has the DNA TGCGCCAGCAGCCAAGAATTTGGCAGGGGGTGGAACAACGAGCAGTACTTC. It encodes CASSQEFGRGWNNEQYF.

CDR3 loop: CASSRRRCRRHQPQHF. The CDR3 region has the DNA TGCGCCAGCAGTCGTCGTAGGTGCAGACGGCATCAGCCCCAGCATTTT. This chain joins TRBV23-1 and TRBJ1-5; D uncertain. TRBV23-1 is filed as an ORF, its function uncertain. CDR3 size: 16 residues. Trimming took 4 bases from V and 5 from J, leaving 18 bases between them.

V is TRBV4-3 and J is TRBJ1-2, with D hard to call. V shed 2 bases and J shed 3 bases, with 16 bases lying between them. The germline CDR1 and CDR2 sequences are LGHNA and YSLEER. This CDR3 comprises 16 residues. As DNA, the CDR3 is TGCGCCAGCAGCCAACGCCCCGTCCTCTCCTACTATGGCTACACCTTC. This gives the protein CASSQRPVLSYYGYTF.

This clone was detected only a few times. DNA of the CDR3: TGTGCCAGTGGACAGGGTAGCAATCAGCCCCAGCATTTT. Translation: CASGQGSNQPQHF. This chain uses TRBV10-3 with TRBJ1-5, with TRBD1 identical over 8 bases. CDR1 and CDR2 (germline): ENHRY, SYGVKD. The CDR3 consists of 13 residues. V trimming: 10 bases; J trimming: 0 bases; junction bases outside the gene matches: 2.

CDR3 loop: CASSLELAPNEQFF. The CDR3 DNA reads as TGTGCCAGCAGCTTAGAACTAGCGCCCAATGAGCAGTTCTTC. The chain combines TRBV11-2 with TRBJ2-1, with 7 bases aligning to TRBD2. The CDR3 sequence is 14 residues long. The germline gives CDR1 SGHAT, CDR2 FQNNGV. V gave up 0 bases and J gave up 6 bases; unmatched junction bases: 2.